Reported below is one TCR beta chain. Germline loops: CDR1 SGHVS, CDR2 FQNEAQ. J gave up 1 base and V 4 bases, and 2 bases lay outside the gene matches. This CDR3 has 15 residues. The sample is drawn from a study of technical replicates of blood from several donors. Here immunoSEQ multiplex PCR was the method, and the copy in TCRdb shows in-frame clones only, minus some. Counted here are 55,000 to 80,000 clones, approximately 96% occurring once; the ten biggest clones make up 0.21%. Specimen: T cells isolated from PBMCs. The rearrangement joins TRBV7-8 to TRBJ1-2, with 11 nucleotides matching TRBD1. This TCR was sampled from a human donor in good health. For the CDR3, the DNA is TGTGCCAGCAGCTCCGGGACAGGGGGTAACTATGGCTACACCTTC. As protein: CASSSGTGGNYGYTF. Filled out from reference TRBV7-8 and TRBJ1-2, the complete variable domain reads GAGVSQSPRYKVAKRGQDVALRCDPISGHVSLFWYQQALGQGPEFLTYFQNEAQLDKSGLPSDRFFAERPEGSVSTLKIQRTQQEDSAVYLCASSSGTGGNYGYTFGSGTRLTVV.